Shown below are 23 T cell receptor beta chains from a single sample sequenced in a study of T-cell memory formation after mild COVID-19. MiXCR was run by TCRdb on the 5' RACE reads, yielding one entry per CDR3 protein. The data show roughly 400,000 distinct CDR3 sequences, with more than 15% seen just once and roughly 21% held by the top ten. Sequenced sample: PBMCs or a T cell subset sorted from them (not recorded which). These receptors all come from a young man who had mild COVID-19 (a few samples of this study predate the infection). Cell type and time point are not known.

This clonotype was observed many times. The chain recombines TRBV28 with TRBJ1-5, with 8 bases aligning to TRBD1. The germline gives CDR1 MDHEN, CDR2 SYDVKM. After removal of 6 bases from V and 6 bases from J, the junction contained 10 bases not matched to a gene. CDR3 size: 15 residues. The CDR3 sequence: CASSLGGQDPQPQHF. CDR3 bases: TGTGCCAGCAGCCTGGGGGGACAGGATCCTCAGCCCCAGCATTTT.

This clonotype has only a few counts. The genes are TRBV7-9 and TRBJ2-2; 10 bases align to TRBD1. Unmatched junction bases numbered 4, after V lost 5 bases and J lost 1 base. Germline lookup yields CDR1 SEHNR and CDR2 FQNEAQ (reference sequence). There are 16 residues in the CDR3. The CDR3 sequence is CASSPGDRGNTGELFF. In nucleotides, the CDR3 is TGTGCCAGCAGCCCCGGGGACAGGGGGAACACCGGGGAGCTGTTTTTT.

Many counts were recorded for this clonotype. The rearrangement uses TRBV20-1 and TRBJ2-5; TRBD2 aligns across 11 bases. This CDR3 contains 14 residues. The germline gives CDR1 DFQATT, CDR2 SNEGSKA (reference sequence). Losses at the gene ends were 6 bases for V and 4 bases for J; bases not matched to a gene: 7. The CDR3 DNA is TGCAGTGCCGATAGCGGGGGGGCAGTAGAGACCCAGTACTTC. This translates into CSADSGGAVETQYF.

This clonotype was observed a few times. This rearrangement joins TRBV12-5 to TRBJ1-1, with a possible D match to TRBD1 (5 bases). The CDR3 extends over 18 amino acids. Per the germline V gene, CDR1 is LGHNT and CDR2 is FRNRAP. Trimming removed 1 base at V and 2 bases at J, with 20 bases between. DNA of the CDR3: TGTGCTAGTGGTTTGGACCCCCCCGGAGCAGGGAGAAACACTGAAGCTTTCTTT. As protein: CASGLDPPGAGRNTEAFF. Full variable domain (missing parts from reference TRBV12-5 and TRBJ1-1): DARVTQTPRHKVTEMGQEVTMRCQPILGHNTVFWYRQTMMQGLELLAYFRNRAPLDDSGMPKDRFSAEMPDATLATLKIQPSEPRDSAVYFCASGLDPPGAGRNTEAFFGQGTRLTVV.

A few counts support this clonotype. The CDR3 DNA reads as TGCGCCAGCAGCCAAGAAGGAGGTCCAGGGAAGGGGGATAGCAATCAGCCCCAGCATTTT. Its translation is CASSQEGGPGKGDSNQPQHF. J is TRBJ1-5 and V is TRBV4-3; perhaps TRBD1 as D (6 bases). Germline loops: CDR1 LGHNA, CDR2 YSLEER. The CDR3 consists of 20 residues. Trimming took 0 bases from V and 0 from J, leaving 21 bases between them.

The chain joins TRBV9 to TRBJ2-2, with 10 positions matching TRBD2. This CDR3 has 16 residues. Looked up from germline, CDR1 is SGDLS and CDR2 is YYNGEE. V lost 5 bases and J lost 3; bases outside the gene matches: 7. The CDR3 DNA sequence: TGTGCCAGCAGTCCTAGCGGGGGAGTTTACACCGGGGAGCTGTTTTTT. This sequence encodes CASSPSGGVYTGELFF.

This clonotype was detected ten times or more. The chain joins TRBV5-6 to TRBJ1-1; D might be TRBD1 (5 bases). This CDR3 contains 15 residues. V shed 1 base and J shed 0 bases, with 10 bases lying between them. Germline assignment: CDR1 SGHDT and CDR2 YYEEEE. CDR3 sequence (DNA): TGTGCCAGCAGCTTGCAGGGCGGAATGAACACTGAAGCTTTCTTT. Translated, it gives CASSLQGGMNTEAFF. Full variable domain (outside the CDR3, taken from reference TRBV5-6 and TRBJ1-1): DAGVTQSPTHLIKTRGQQVTLRCSPKSGHDTVSWYQQALGQGPQFIFQYYEEEERQRGNFPDRFSGHQFPNYSSELNVNALLLGDSALYLCASSLQGGMNTEAFFGQGTRLTVV.

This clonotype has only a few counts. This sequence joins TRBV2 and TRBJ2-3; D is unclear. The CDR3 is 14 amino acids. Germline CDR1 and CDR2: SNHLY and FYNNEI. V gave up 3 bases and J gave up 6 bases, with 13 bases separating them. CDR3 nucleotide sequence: TGTGCCAGCAGTGATTCAAGCAGTGATGATACGCAGTATTTT. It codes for CASSDSSSDDTQYF.

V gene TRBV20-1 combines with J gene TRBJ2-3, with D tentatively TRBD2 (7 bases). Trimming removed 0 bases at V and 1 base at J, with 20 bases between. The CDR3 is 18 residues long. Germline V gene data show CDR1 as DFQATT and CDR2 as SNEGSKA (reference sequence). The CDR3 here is CSARDLSGTLLRTDTQYF. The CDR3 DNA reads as TGCAGTGCTAGAGATCTGAGCGGGACACTTCTGCGCACAGATACGCAGTATTTT.

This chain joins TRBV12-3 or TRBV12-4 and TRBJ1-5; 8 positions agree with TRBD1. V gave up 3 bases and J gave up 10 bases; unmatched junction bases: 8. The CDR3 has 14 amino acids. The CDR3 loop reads CASSFDRGFQPQHF. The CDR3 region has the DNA TGTGCCAGCAGTTTCGACAGGGGATTCCAACCCCAGCATTTT.

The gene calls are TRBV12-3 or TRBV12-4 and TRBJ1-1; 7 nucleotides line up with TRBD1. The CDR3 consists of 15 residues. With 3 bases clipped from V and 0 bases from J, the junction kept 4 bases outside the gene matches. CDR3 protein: CASSFTTGLNTEAFF. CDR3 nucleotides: TGTGCCAGCAGTTTTACGACAGGGTTGAACACTGAAGCTTTCTTT.

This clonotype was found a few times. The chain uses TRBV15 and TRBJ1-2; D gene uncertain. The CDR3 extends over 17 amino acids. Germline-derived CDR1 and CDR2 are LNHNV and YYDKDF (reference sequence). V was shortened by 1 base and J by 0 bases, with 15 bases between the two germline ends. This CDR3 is CATSRGESGVANYGYTF. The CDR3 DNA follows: TGTGCCACCAGCAGAGGGGAGTCCGGGGTCGCTAACTATGGCTACACCTTC.

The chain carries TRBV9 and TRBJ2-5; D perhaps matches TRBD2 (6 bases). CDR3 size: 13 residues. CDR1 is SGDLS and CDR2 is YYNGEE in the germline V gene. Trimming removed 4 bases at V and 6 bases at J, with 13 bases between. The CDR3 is CASSKTSSQTQYF. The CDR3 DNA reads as TGTGCCAGCAGCAAGACTAGTTCGCAGACCCAGTACTTC. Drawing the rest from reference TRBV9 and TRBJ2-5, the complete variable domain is DSGVTQTPKHLITATGQRVTLRCSPRSGDLSVYWYQQSLDQGLQFLIQYYNGEERAKGNILERFSAQQFPDLHSELNLSSLELGDSALYFCASSKTSSQTQYFGPGTRLLVL.

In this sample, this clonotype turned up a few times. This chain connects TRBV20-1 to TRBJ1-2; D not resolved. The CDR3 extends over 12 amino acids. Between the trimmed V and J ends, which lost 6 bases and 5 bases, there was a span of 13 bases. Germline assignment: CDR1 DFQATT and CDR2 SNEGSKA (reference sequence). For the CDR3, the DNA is TGCAGTGCCAGCGGTCGGGCATATGGCTACACCTTC. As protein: CSASGRAYGYTF.

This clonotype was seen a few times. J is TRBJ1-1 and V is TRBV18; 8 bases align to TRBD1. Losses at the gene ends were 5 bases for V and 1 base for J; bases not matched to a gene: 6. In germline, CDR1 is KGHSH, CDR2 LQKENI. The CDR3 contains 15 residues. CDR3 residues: CASSVTGEGNTEAFF. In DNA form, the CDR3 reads TGTGCCAGCTCAGTGACAGGGGAAGGGAACACTGAAGCTTTCTTT.

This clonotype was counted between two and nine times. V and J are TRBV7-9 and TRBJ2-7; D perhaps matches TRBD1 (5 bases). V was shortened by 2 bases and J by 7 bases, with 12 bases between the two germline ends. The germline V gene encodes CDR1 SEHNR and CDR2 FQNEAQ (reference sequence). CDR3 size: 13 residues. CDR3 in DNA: TGTGCCAGCAGCTTACAGGGTTTCTGGGAGCAGTACTTC. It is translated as CASSLQGFWEQYF.

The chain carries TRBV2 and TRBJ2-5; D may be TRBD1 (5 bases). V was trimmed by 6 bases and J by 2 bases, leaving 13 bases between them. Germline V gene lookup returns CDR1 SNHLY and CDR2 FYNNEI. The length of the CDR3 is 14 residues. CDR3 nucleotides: TGTGCCAGCAGCCCACTGACAGTTCAAGAGACCCAGTACTTC. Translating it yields CASSPLTVQETQYF.

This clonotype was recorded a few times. CDR3 DNA: TGTGCCAGCAGTCCACTACTACAGGGCGGACGGACTGCAAACATTCAGTACTTC. This encodes CASSPLLQGGRTANIQYF. The chain employs TRBV6-2 or TRBV6-3 and TRBJ2-4; D is possibly TRBD1 (6 bases). The V and J ends lost 5 bases and 6 bases respectively, with 26 bases between them. The CDR3 totals 18 residues. Germline V gene lookup returns CDR1 MNHEY and CDR2 SVGEGT.

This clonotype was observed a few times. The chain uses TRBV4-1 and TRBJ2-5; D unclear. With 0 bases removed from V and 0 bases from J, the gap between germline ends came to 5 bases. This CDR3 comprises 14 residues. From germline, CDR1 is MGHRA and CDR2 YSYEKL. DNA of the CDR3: TGCGCCAGCAGCCAAGATCGCTACCAAGAGACCCAGTACTTC. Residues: CASSQDRYQETQYF.

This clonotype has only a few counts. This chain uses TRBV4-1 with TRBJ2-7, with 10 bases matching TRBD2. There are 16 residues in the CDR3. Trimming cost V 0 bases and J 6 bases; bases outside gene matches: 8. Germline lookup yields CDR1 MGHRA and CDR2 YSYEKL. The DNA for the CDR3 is TGCGCCAGCAGCCAAGAAAAGCGGGGGGGCAAGAGCGAGCAGTACTTC. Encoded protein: CASSQEKRGGKSEQYF.

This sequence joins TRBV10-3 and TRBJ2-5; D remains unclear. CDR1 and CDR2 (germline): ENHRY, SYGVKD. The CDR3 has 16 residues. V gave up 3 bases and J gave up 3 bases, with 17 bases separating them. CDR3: CAISEVGWTAEETQYF. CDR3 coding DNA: TGTGCCATCAGTGAAGTCGGGTGGACGGCGGAAGAGACCCAGTACTTC.

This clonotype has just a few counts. CDR3 sequence (DNA): TGTGCCAGCAGTGAGACTAGGTTTACTGAAGCTTTCTTT. Residues: CASSETRFTEAFF. The gene calls are TRBV27 and TRBJ1-1, with D unclear. Germline V gives CDR1 MNHEY, CDR2 SMNVEV (reference sequence). This CDR3 has 13 amino acids. V was pared by 5 bases and J by 5 bases, with 12 bases between.

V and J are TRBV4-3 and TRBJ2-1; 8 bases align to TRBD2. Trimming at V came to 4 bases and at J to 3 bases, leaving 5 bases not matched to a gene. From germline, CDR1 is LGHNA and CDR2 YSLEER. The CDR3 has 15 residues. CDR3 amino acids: CASSLGGGLYNEQFF. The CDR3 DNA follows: TGCGCCAGCAGCCTGGGCGGGGGGCTCTACAATGAGCAGTTCTTC.